This T cell receptor (beta chain) stems from a study of blood T cell repertoires in COVID-19. Recruits, aged about 18 to 90 years, lived in around 24 US areas. As processed by the authors: How many nucleated cells were present was estimated from reference gene primer amplification. Assay: immunoSEQ multiplex PCR; the TCRdb copy retains only in-frame clones and omits some. That table supplies the V and J calls and clone size; D and trimming were determined from the DNA. Of 150,000 to 200,000 clones in the sample, less than 85% were seen once. With 8 bases removed from V and 0 bases from J, the gap between germline ends came to 4 bases. Germline assignment: CDR1 DFQATT and CDR2 SNEGSKA (reference sequence). The CDR3 contains 10 residues.

The chain has TRBV20-1 and TRBJ1-2; no clear D. Sequencing used PBMCs or T cells enriched from blood (not recorded which). This clonotype was obtained from an older woman with acute COVID-19. The CDR3 bases are TGCAGTCCAACTAACTATGGCTACACCTTC. It is translated as CSPTNYGYTF.